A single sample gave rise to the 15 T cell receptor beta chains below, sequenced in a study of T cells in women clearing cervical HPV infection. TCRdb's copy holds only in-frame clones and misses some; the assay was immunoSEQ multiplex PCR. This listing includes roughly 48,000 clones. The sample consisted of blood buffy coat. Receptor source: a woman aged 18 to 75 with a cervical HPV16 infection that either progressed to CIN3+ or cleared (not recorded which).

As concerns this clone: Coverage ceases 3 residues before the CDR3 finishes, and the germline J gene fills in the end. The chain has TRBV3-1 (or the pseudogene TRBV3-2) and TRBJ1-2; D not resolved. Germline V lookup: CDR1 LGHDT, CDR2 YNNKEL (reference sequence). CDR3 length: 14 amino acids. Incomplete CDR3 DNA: TGTGCCAGCAGCCAAGACACAAACAGTGGGGGC. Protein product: CASSQDTNSGG. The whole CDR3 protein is CASSQDTNSGGYTF.

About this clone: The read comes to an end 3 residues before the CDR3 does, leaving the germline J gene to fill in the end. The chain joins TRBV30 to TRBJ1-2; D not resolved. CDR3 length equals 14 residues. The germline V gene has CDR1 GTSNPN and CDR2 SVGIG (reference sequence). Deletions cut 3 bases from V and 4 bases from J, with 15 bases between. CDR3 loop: CAWSLGAGIYGYTF. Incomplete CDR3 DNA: TGTGCCTGGAGCCTAGGAGCGGGGATCTATGGC. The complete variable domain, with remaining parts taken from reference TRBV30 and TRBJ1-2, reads SQTIHQWPATLVQPVGSPLSLECTVEGTSNPNLYWYRQAAGRGLQLLFYSVGIGQISSEVPQNLSASRPQDRQFILSSKKLLLSDSGFYLCAWSLGAGIYGYTFGSGTRLTVV.

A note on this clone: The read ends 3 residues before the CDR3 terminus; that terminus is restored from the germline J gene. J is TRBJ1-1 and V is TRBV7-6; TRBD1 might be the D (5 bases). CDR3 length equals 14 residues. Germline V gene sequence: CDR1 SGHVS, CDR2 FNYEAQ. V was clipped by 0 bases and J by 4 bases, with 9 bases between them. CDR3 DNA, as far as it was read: TGTGCCAGCAGCTTAGCGGGGGGGACCACTGAA. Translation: CASSLAGGTTE. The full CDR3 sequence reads CASSLAGGTTEAFF.

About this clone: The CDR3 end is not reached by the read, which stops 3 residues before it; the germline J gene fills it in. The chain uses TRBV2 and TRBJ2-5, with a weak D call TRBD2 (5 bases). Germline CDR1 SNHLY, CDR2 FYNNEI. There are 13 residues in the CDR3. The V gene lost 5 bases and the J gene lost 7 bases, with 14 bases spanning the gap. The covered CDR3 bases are TGTGCCAGCAGTAGAGATAGCGTGGCGACC. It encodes CASSRDSVAT. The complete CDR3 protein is CASSRDSVATQYF.

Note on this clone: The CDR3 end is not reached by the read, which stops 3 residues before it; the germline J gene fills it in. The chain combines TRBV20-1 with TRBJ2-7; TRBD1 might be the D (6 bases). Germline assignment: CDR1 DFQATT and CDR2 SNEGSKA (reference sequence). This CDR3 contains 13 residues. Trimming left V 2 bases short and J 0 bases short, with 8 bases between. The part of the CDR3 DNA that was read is TGCAGTGCTAGACAGGGGACCTCCTACGAG. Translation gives CSARQGTSYE. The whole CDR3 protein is CSARQGTSYEQYF.

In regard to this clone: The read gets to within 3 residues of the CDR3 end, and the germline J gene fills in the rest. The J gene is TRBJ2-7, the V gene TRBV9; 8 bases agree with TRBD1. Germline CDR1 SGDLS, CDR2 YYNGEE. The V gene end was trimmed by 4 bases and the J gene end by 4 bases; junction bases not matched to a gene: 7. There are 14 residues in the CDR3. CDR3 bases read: TGTGCCAGCAGCCCCCGACAGGGGAGGTACGAG. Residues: CASSPRQGRYE. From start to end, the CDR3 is CASSPRQGRYEQYF. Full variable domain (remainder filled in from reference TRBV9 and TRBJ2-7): DSGVTQTPKHLITATGQRVTLRCSPRSGDLSVYWYQQSLDQGLQFLIQYYNGEERAKGNILERFSAQQFPDLHSELNLSSLELGDSALYFCASSPRQGRYEQYFGPGTRLTVT.

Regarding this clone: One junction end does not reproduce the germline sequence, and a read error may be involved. The sequenced part of the CDR3 DNA is TGCGCCAGCAGCCTCGGGACAGGGGAAGAGACC. This translates into CASSLGTGEET. The whole CDR3 protein reads CASSLGTGEETQYF. The rearrangement joins TRBV4-2 to TRBJ2-5; 10 nucleotides line up with TRBD1. The CDR3 end lies 3 residues beyond the end of the read and is filled in from the germline J gene. CDR1 and CDR2 from the germline V gene are LGHNA and YNFKEQ. The CDR3 length is 14 residues.

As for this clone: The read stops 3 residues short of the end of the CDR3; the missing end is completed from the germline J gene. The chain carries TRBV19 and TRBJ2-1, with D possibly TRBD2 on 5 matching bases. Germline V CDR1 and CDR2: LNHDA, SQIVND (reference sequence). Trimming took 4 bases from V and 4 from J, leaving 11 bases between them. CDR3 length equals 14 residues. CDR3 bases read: TGTGCCAGTAGTACGGGGATCCTATACAATGAG. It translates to CASSTGILYNE. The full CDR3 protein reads CASSTGILYNEQFF.

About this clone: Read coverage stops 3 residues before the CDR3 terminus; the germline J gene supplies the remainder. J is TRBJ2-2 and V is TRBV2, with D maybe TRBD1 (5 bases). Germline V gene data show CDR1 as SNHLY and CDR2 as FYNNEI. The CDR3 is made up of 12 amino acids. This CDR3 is CASSVGAVLLFF. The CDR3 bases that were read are TGTGCCAGCAGTGTTGGGGCCGTGCTG. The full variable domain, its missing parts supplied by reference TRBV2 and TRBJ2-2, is EPEVTQTPSHQVTQMGQEVILRCVPISNHLYFYWYRQILGQKVEFLVSFYNNEISEKSEIFDDQFSVERPDGSNFTLKIRSTKLEDSAMYFCASSVGAVLLFFGEGSRLTVL.

The sequenced CDR3 bases are TGCAGTGAAATTCTAGCGGGCAATGAG. This codes for CSEILAGNE. The CDR3, in full, reads CSEILAGNEQFF. This chain uses TRBV20-1 with TRBJ2-1; 8 bases are a match to TRBD2. The read ends 3 residues before the CDR3 terminus; that terminus is restored from the germline J gene. V shed 7 bases and J 6 bases; nucleotides not matched to a gene: 5. The CDR3 sequence is 12 residues long. CDR1 is DFQATT, CDR2 SNEGSKA, per germline (reference sequence).

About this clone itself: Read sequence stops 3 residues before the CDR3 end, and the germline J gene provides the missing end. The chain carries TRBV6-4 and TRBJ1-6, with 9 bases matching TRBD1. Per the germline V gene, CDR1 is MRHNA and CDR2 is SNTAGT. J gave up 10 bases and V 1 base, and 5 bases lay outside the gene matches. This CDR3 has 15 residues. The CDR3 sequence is CASSDLGQGISPLHF. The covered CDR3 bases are TGTGCCAGCAGTGACTTGGGACAGGGCATATCACCC.

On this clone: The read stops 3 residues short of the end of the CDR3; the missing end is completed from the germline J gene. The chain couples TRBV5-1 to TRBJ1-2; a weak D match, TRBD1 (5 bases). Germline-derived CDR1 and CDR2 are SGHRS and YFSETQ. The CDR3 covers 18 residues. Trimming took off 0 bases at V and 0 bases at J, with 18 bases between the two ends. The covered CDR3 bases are TGCGCCAGCAGCTTGGGCCGGGGGATAATATCATCTAACTATGGC. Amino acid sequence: CASSLGRGIISSNYG. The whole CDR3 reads CASSLGRGIISSNYGYTF.

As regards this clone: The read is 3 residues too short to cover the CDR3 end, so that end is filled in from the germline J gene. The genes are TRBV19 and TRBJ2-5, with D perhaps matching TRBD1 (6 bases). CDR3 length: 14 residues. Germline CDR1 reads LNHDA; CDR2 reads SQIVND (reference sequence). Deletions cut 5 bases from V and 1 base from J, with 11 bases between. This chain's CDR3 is CASSGQSTQETQYF. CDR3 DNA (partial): TGTGCCAGTAGTGGACAGTCTACCCAAGAGACC.

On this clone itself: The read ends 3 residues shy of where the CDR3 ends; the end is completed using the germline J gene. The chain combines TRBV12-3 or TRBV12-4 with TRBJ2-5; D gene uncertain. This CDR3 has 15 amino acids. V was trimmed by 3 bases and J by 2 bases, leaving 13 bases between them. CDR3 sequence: CASSFVATPQETQYF. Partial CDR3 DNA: TGTGCCAGCAGTTTTGTTGCGACTCCACAAGAGACC.

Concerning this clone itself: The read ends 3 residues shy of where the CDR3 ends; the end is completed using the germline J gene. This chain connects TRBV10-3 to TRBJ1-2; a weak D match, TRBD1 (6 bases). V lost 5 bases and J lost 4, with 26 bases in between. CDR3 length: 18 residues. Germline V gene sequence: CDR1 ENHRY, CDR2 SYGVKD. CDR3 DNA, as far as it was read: TGTGCCATCAGTACCCCCCGAGAACAGGGTGTAAGCTTCTATGGC. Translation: CAISTPREQGVSFYG. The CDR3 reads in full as CAISTPREQGVSFYGYTF.